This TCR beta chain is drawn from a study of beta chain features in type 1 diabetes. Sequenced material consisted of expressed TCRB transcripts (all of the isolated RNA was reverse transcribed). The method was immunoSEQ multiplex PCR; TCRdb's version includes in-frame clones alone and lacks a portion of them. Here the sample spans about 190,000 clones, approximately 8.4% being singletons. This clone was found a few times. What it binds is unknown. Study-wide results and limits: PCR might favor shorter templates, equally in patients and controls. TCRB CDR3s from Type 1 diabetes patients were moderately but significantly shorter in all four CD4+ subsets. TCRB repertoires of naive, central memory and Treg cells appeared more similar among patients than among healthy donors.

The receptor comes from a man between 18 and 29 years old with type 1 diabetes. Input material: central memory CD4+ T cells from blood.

The DNA for the CDR3 is TGTGCCAGCAGTTACTCGAGTATGGCGGGGGGGGAGACCCAGTACTTC. This encodes CASSYSSMAGGETQYF. V gene TRBV6-6 combines with J gene TRBJ2-5; 9 bases map to TRBD2. In germline, CDR1 is MNHNY, CDR2 SVGAGI (reference sequence). This CDR3 has 16 residues. V lost 0 bases and J lost 5; bases outside the gene matches: 7.